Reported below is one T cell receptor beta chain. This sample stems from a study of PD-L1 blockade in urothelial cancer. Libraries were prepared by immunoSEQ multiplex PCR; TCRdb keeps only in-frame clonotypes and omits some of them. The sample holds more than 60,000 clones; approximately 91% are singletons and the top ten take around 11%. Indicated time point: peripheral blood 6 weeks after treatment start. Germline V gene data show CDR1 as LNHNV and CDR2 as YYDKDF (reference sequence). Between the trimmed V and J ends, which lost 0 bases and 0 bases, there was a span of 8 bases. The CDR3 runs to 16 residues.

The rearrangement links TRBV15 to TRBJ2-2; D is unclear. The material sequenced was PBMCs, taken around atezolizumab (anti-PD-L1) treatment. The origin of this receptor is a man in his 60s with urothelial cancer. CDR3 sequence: CATSRDQRPNTGELFF. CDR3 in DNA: TGTGCCACCAGCAGAGACCAGAGGCCGAACACCGGGGAGCTGTTTTTT.